Shown below are 26 T cell receptor beta chains from a single sample sequenced in a study of blood T cell repertoires in COVID-19. The data were produced by immunoSEQ multiplex PCR, yet TCRdb's version contains in-frame clones alone and is incomplete. The sample holds some 87,000 clones; approximately 81% are singletons and the top ten take around 25%. The sequenced sample consisted of peripheral blood. The receptors shown here come from a man older than 75 with active or convalescent COVID-19.

The J gene is TRBJ1-5, the V gene TRBV10-3; D ambiguous. The CDR3 runs 14 residues. V shed 6 bases and J shed 2 bases, with 11 bases lying between them. Germline CDR1 and CDR2: ENHRY and SYGVKD. As DNA, the CDR3 is TGTGCCATCAGACCCGACCGGGGCAATCAGCCCCAGCATTTT. Its protein product is CAIRPDRGNQPQHF.

The genes are TRBV27 and TRBJ2-1, with TRBD1 matching over 8 bases. This CDR3 is built from 15 residues. Germline assignment: CDR1 MNHEY and CDR2 SMNVEV (reference sequence). V gave up 2 bases and J gave up 3 bases; unmatched junction bases: 3. The CDR3 DNA follows: TGTGCCAGCAGTTTACAGGACAGGGTCTACAATGAGCAGTTCTTC. Amino acids: CASSLQDRVYNEQFF.

The chain couples TRBV6-5 to TRBJ2-7; 7 bases align to TRBD1. The trim removed 5 bases at V and 3 bases at J, leaving 7 bases unmatched. The CDR3 has 14 amino acids. Germline CDR1 reads MNHEY; CDR2 reads SVGAGI. The CDR3 region has the DNA TGTGCCAGCAGTCAGGACAGGTCCTACTACGAGCAGTACTTC. Protein sequence: CASSQDRSYYEQYF.

The chain employs TRBV5-4 and TRBJ2-1; 11 bases match TRBD2. V shed 4 bases, J shed 10 bases, and the junction held 13 bases outside the gene matches. The CDR3 has 16 residues. Germline loops: CDR1 SGHNT, CDR2 YYREEE (reference sequence). The CDR3 reads CASSPNLAGGDREQFF. CDR3 DNA: TGTGCCAGCAGCCCCAACTTAGCGGGGGGGGACAGGGAGCAGTTCTTC. Drawing the rest from reference TRBV5-4 and TRBJ2-1, the complete variable domain is ETGVTQSPTHLIKTRGQQVTLRCSSQSGHNTVSWYQQALGQGPQFIFQYYREEENGRGNFPPRFSGLQFPNYSSELNVNALELDDSALYLCASSPNLAGGDREQFFGPGTRLTVL.

The gene calls are TRBV27 and TRBJ2-1; 8 nucleotides line up with TRBD2. The ends lost 6 bases at V and 4 bases at J; junction bases unmatched: 8. The CDR3 extends over 15 amino acids. CDR1 and CDR2 from the germline V gene are MNHEY and SMNVEV (reference sequence). The chain's CDR3 is CASSLTTSAYNEQFF. In nucleotides, the CDR3 is TGTGCCAGCAGCTTAACGACTAGCGCTTACAATGAGCAGTTCTTC.

The chain links TRBV6-2 or TRBV6-3 to TRBJ2-7; no clear D gene. Deletions cut 6 bases from V and 3 bases from J, with 15 bases between. This CDR3 comprises 14 residues. Germline V gene data show CDR1 as MNHEY and CDR2 as SVGEGT. CDR3 in amino acids: CASSPSVRDYEQYF. In DNA, the CDR3 is TGTGCCAGCAGCCCATCCGTGAGAGACTACGAGCAGTACTTC.

V gene TRBV9 combines with J gene TRBJ2-5; TRBD2 matches at 12 bases. The CDR3 consists of 15 residues. After removal of 1 base from V and 4 bases from J, the junction contained 2 bases not matched to a gene. In germline, CDR1 is SGDLS, CDR2 YYNGEE. In DNA, the CDR3 is TGTGCCAGCAGCGTACTACTAGCGGGGGGAGAGACCCAGTACTTC. This codes for CASSVLLAGGETQYF.

The chain uses TRBV28 and TRBJ2-3; 8 nucleotides agree with TRBD2. V lost 4 bases and J lost 2; bases outside the gene matches: 14. The CDR3 extends over 18 amino acids. Looked up from germline, CDR1 is MDHEN and CDR2 is SYDVKM. CDR3 sequence reads: CASSSPILLAGNTDTQYF. The CDR3 DNA reads as TGTGCCAGCAGTTCCCCGATCCTTCTAGCGGGCAACACAGATACGCAGTATTTT.

This clone has a handful of counts. The CDR3 is CASSVVLTNEQFF. The CDR3 nucleotides read TGTGCCAGCAGTGTCGTACTAACCAATGAGCAGTTCTTC. The genes are TRBV2 and TRBJ2-1; D gene unclear. The germline CDR1 and CDR2 sequences are SNHLY and FYNNEI. The CDR3 covers 13 residues. V was clipped by 4 bases and J by 6 bases, with 10 bases between them.

J is TRBJ2-7 and V is TRBV15; the match to TRBD1 covers 8 bases. V trimming: 0 bases; J trimming: 5 bases; junction bases outside the gene matches: 6. Looked up from germline, CDR1 is LNHNV and CDR2 is YYDKDF (reference sequence). This CDR3 region has 15 residues. The CDR3 sequence is CATSREGQGLDEQYF. The CDR3 DNA follows: TGTGCCACCAGCAGAGAAGGACAGGGACTGGACGAGCAGTACTTC.

Only one count was recorded for this clone. This sequence joins TRBV11-3 and TRBJ2-1, with 12 positions matching TRBD1. The CDR3 is made up of 16 amino acids. CDR1 and CDR2 (germline): SGHNT, YENEEA. The V and J ends lost 6 bases and 9 bases, in that order; junction bases with no gene match: 12. CDR3 in amino acids: CASSSVGQGAETEQFF. The CDR3 DNA is TGTGCCAGCAGTTCCGTGGGACAGGGGGCGGAAACTGAGCAGTTCTTC.

The chain combines TRBV7-9 with TRBJ1-5, with D tentatively TRBD1 (5 bases). The CDR3 spans 18 residues. The V and J ends lost 3 bases and 1 base respectively, with 19 bases between them. Germline loops: CDR1 SEHNR, CDR2 FQNEAQ (reference sequence). The CDR3 sequence is CASSLGLGGSISNQPQHF. The CDR3 nucleotides are TGTGCCAGCAGCTTGGGTCTTGGGGGGAGTATAAGCAATCAGCCCCAGCATTTT.

The V call is TRBV12-3 or TRBV12-4, the J call TRBJ1-2; no clear D. With 6 bases removed from V and 7 bases from J, the gap between germline ends came to 15 bases. The length of the CDR3 is 13 residues. In DNA, the CDR3 is TGTGCCAGCAGATCGGAGGGAATAGGTGGCTACACCTTC. This gives the protein CASRSEGIGGYTF.

The chain couples TRBV15 to TRBJ2-5, with TRBD1 identical over 7 bases. There are 17 residues in the CDR3. V gave up 0 bases and J gave up 3 bases; unmatched junction bases: 10. From germline, CDR1 is LNHNV and CDR2 YYDKDF (reference sequence). In DNA form, the CDR3 reads TGTGCCACCAGCAGAGATTCGGCAGGGGGAGTGAAAGAGACCCAGTACTTC. This translates into CATSRDSAGGVKETQYF.

This clone was seen more than once but under ten times. This rearrangement joins TRBV4-1 to TRBJ2-2, with D hard to call. The CDR3 runs 14 residues. Germline-derived CDR1 and CDR2 are MGHRA and YSYEKL. Between the trimmed V and J ends, which lost 0 bases and 5 bases, there was a span of 7 bases. The chain's CDR3 is CASSQEPRTGELFF. The CDR3 region has the DNA TGCGCCAGCAGCCAAGAGCCCCGGACCGGGGAGCTGTTTTTT.

The V and J genes are TRBV19 and TRBJ1-6; maybe TRBD1 (6 bases). Trimming took 3 bases from V and 10 from J, leaving 16 bases between them. This CDR3 is built from 15 residues. The V gene's germline CDR1 is LNHDA and CDR2 SQIVND (reference sequence). The CDR3 sequence is CASSISEQGRSPLHF. In DNA, the CDR3 is TGTGCCAGTAGTATTTCTGAACAGGGAAGGTCACCCCTCCACTTT.

This chain joins TRBV9 and TRBJ2-7; 7 nucleotides align to TRBD1. V shed 8 bases and J 1 base; nucleotides not matched to a gene: 6. The length of the CDR3 is 13 residues. Germline CDR1 and CDR2: SGDLS and YYNGEE. The CDR3 loop reads CASSGTVSYEQYF. The CDR3, as DNA: TGTGCCAGTTCCGGGACAGTTTCCTACGAGCAGTACTTC.

The V call is TRBV14, the J call TRBJ2-5; possible D gene TRBD2, 5 bases. CDR1 SGHDN and CDR2 FVKESK come from the germline V gene. V lost 0 bases and J lost 9, with 11 bases in between. The CDR3 spans 13 residues. The DNA of the CDR3 is TGTGCCAGCAGCCAAGACCTGACCGGGGCCCAGTACTTC. The encoded protein is CASSQDLTGAQYF.

The CDR3 protein is CASSDPAGGGATDTQYF. CDR3 nucleotide sequence: TGCGCCAGCAGTGACCCGGCCGGCGGGGGGGCAACAGATACGCAGTATTTT. The chain joins TRBV10-1 to TRBJ2-3; TRBD2 agrees at 9 bases. This CDR3 is built from 17 residues. CDR1 is WNHNN, CDR2 SYGVQD, per germline (reference sequence). The junction had 10 bases not matched to a gene; V was cut back by 3 bases and J by 3 bases.

The table lists this clone with a count of one. An end of the junction does not agree with germline; a read error may underlie this. This chain joins TRBV6-2 or TRBV6-3 and TRBJ2-7, with D perhaps matching TRBD1 (6 bases). CDR1 is MNHEY and CDR2 is SVGEGT in the germline V gene. The CDR3 runs 13 residues. DNA for the CDR3: TGTGCCAGCAGTTACTCGATTGGGGGCCCCCCGGACTTC. Translated: CASSYSIGGPPDF.

The V call is TRBV5-1, the J call TRBJ2-7; maybe TRBD2 (7 bases). CDR1 and CDR2 (germline): SGHRS, YFSETQ. The CDR3 consists of 15 residues. Trimming shortened V by 1 base and J by 4 bases, and 15 bases separated the two germline ends. CDR3 coding DNA: TGCGCCAGCAGCTTGAATGGCGGGGGCGCGTACGAGCAGTACTTC. Protein sequence: CASSLNGGGAYEQYF.

V is TRBV7-9 and J is TRBJ2-2; D not certain. This CDR3 has 14 residues. Germline CDR1 and CDR2: SEHNR and FQNEAQ (reference sequence). Trimming took 1 base from V and 5 from J, leaving 8 bases between them. CDR3 in amino acids: CASSLGAGTGELFF. DNA for the CDR3: TGTGCCAGCAGCTTAGGTGCCGGGACCGGGGAGCTGTTTTTT.

V usage is TRBV3-1 (or the pseudogene TRBV3-2) and J usage is TRBJ1-1; D is unclear. Per the germline V gene, CDR1 is LGHDT and CDR2 is YNNKEL (reference sequence). The length of the CDR3 is 13 residues. The V end lost 1 base, the J end lost 1 base, and 4 bases lay between the germline ends. The CDR3 region has the DNA TGTGCCAGCAGCCAAGGAGCGAACACTGAAGCTTTCTTT. Translation: CASSQGANTEAFF.

The V and J genes are TRBV9 and TRBJ1-2; D possibly corresponds to TRBD1 (5 bases). Germline-derived CDR1 and CDR2 are SGDLS and YYNGEE. The CDR3 extends over 14 amino acids. V shed 9 bases and J shed 8 bases, with 23 bases lying between them. The CDR3 is CATKGPQRPFGYTF. The CDR3 nucleotides read TGTGCCACCAAGGGGCCCCAAAGGCCCTTCGGCTACACCTTC.

The chain joins TRBV18 to TRBJ2-1, with D unclear. The CDR3 length is 13 residues. Trimming stripped 0 bases from V and 7 bases from J, with 7 bases between. Germline V gene sequence: CDR1 KGHSH, CDR2 LQKENI. CDR3 region: CASSPPIRNEQFF. In DNA form, the CDR3 reads TGTGCCAGCTCACCACCAATACGGAATGAGCAGTTCTTC.

As concerns this clone: Distinct nucleotide sequences in the sample also encode this CDR3. The chain has TRBV28 and TRBJ2-2, with 8 bases fitting TRBD2. V shed 5 bases, J shed 2 bases, and the junction held 4 bases outside the gene matches. This CDR3 contains 15 residues. CDR1 and CDR2 from the germline V gene are MDHEN and SYDVKM. This CDR3 is CASSLSGANTGELFF. The CDR3, as DNA: TGTGCCAGCAGTCTTAGCGGGGCAAACACCGGGGAGCTGTTTTTT.